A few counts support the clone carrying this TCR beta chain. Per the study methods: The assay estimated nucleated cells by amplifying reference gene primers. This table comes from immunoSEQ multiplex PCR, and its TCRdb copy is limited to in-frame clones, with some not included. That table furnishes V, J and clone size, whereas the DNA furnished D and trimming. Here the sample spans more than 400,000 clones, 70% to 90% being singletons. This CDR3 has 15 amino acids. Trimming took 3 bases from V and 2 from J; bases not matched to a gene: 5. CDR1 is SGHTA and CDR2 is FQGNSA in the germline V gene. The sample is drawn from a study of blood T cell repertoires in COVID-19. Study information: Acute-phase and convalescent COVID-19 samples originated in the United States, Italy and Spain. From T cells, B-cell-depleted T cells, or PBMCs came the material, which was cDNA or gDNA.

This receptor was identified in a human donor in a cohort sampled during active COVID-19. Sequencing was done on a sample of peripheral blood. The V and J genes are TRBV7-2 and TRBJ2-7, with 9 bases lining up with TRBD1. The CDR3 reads CASSFYRGRAYEQYF. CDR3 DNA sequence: TGTGCCAGCAGCTTTTACAGGGGGCGGGCCTACGAGCAGTACTTC.